This T cell receptor (beta chain) is drawn from a study of OX40 agonist ivuxolimab in advanced cancers. Study details: Aged roughly 23 to 79 with a mean of roughly 63 years, they were around 85% male. A partial response was reached by three patients: one with hepatocellular carcinoma and two with cutaneous melanoma.

Worth noting for this clone: Antigen: not known.

CDR1 and CDR2 (germline): MDHEN, SYDVKM. CDR3 length: 17 residues. V shed 5 bases, J shed 1 base, and the junction held 14 bases outside the gene matches. Repertoires were generated with immunoSEQ multiplex PCR, while TCRdb's copy carries only in-frame clones and drops some. The repertoire holds around 60,000 clones, with 84% as singletons. The study, taken as a whole, reports: At 0.1-3.0 mg/kg, partial responders had clonal expansion among the lowest observed.

V usage is TRBV28 and J usage is TRBJ2-7; 7 bases map to TRBD2. The sequences come from CD4+ or CD8+ T cells sorted from blood, collected in a trial of the OX40 agonist ivuxolimab. The receptor was isolated from an adult with an advanced solid tumor such as melanoma, head and neck, liver or kidney cancer. CDR3 residues: CASSPGPGTTGSYEQYF. The CDR3 nucleotides read TGTGCCAGCAGTCCCGGCCCGGGGACTACCGGATCCTACGAGCAGTACTTC.